This is a list of T cell receptor beta chains from one sample in a study of patients and donors after allogeneic stem cell transplantation. TCRdb passed the RT-PCR reads through MiXCR, listing each CDR3 protein once. The sample includes fewer than 75,000 distinct CDR3 sequences, about 14% of them seen just once. The sequencing input was blood, either unsorted or a sorted T cell fraction (not recorded which). These receptors all come from a human donor who was either an allogeneic HSCT recipient or a stem cell or donor lymphocyte infusion donor (not recorded which). It is not recorded whose cells these are; they may come from a transplant donor. Each CDR3 is given with its conserved first and last residue. The order of the fields is V gene, D gene, J gene, clone size, CDR3 DNA, CDR3 protein. The D gene is left open where the match is weak. Clone size, where shown, is once, few, many, or a class for clones that have expanded.

TRBV10-3	NA	TRBJ1-1	many	TGTGCCATCGGCAACCGGGGGAACGATATCCGTGAAGCTTTCTTT	CAIGNRGNDIREAFF
TRBV27	TRBD2	TRBJ2-1	few	TGTGCCAGCACGGGACTAGGTGGAAAGATGGAGCAGTTCTTC	CASTGLGGKMEQFF
TRBV5-5	TRBD1	TRBJ1-4	many	TGTGCCAGCAGCCCAGGGGGCAGGAATGAAAAACTGTTTTTT	CASSPGGRNEKLFF
TRBV7-6	NA	TRBJ1-1	many	TGTGCCAGCAGCTCGCTTGGACTTATCCTAGCTTTCTTT	CASSSLGLILAFF
TRBV7-6	NA	TRBJ1-1	many	TGTGCCAGCAGCTTTTTCGGTTTTTGGAACACTGAAGCTTTCTTT	CASSFFGFWNTEAFF
TRBV12-3/TRBV12-4	NA	TRBJ1-6	NA	TGTGCCAGCAGTTTCGGACCCGTGAGAGGGTCACCCCTCCACTTT	CASSFGPVRGSPLHF
TRBV6-5	TRBD1	TRBJ1-6	few	TGTGCCAGCAGCCCGGACAGGGTGGGAACACCCCTCCACTTT	CASSPDRVGTPLHF
TRBV5-1	TRBD2	TRBJ2-7	many	TGCGCCAGCAGCTTAACTAGCGGGAGGGCCTCGTCTTACGAGCAGTACTTC	CASSLTSGRASSYEQYF
TRBV6-4	TRBD1	TRBJ1-2	many	TGTGCCAGCAGTTCGGACAGGCGGGGTGGCTACACCTTC	CASSSDRRGGYTF
TRBV18	NA	TRBJ1-1	few	TGTGCCAGCTCCCCGAGGCCATCCGGGGACACTGAAGCTTTCTTT	CASSPRPSGDTEAFF
TRBV6-6	NA	TRBJ2-6	few	TGTGCCACCAGTAAATCTACCGAATTCTCTGGGGCCAACGTCCTGACTTTC	CATSKSTEFSGANVLTF
TRBV20-1	TRBD1	TRBJ2-4	few	TGCAGTGCTACCGCTTTCGTCCGTGGCAGGGGGATTACCCCGATTCAGTACTTC	CSATAFVRGRGITPIQYF
TRBV7-2	TRBD1	TRBJ1-6	many	TGTGCCAGCAGCTGGAAACAGGGGGCACAATCACCCCTCCACTTT	CASSWKQGAQSPLHF
TRBV10-3	NA	TRBJ2-7	many	TGTGCCATCAGTGTCCCCCAGGGGTACGAGCAGTACTTC	CAISVPQGYEQYF
TRBV15	TRBD1	TRBJ1-1	many	TGTGCCACCAGCAGAGATGGACAGGGGACCACTGAAGCTTTCTTT	CATSRDGQGTTEAFF
TRBV27	NA	TRBJ2-7	few	TGTGCCAGCAGTTTCGGACATGCCTACGAGCAGTACTTC	CASSFGHAYEQYF
TRBV10-3	NA	TRBJ1-2	many	TGTGCCATCAGTGAGTCAAAATACTGGGACTACCACTATGGCTACACCTTC	CAISESKYWDYHYGYTF
TRBV7-9	NA	TRBJ2-1	NA	TGTGCCAGCAGCTTAGAAAGCTACAATGAGCAGTTCTTC	CASSLESYNEQFF
TRBV5-1	TRBD2	TRBJ2-7	few	TGCGCCAGCAGCCTAGGACTAGCGGGACCCGCATACGAGCAGTACTTC	CASSLGLAGPAYEQYF
TRBV20-1	NA	TRBJ1-2	many	TGCAGTGCTCGCCGTCAGTACAGGGCCCGGGACTATGGCTACACCTTC	CSARRQYRARDYGYTF
TRBV14	NA	TRBJ2-7	few	TGTGCCAGCAGTCGAGCCGGGCCCTCCTACGAGCAGTACTTC	CASSRAGPSYEQYF
TRBV27	TRBD1	TRBJ2-7	few	TGTGCCAGCAGGCTGACAGGGTCCTACGAGCAGTACTTC	CASRLTGSYEQYF
TRBV5-1	NA	TRBJ1-4	many	TGCGCCAGCAGCTTTGCGGGGGCCCCAACTAATGAAAAACTGTTTTTT	CASSFAGAPTNEKLFF
TRBV27	NA	TRBJ1-1	many	TGTGCCAGCAGTAGCCTGGGACCTGGGGACACTGAAGCTTTCTTT	CASSSLGPGDTEAFF
TRBV5-1	NA	TRBJ2-7	NA	TGCGCCAGCAGCAGATTCCCGCGGATGGCGGGCTACGAGCAGTACTTC	CASSRFPRMAGYEQYF
TRBV29-1	NA	TRBJ2-3	few	TGCAGCGTTGGCCCACCGCTCACAGATACGCAGTATTTT	CSVGPPLTDTQYF
TRBV12-3/TRBV12-4	NA	TRBJ2-2	NA	TGTGCCAGCAGTTTACGGGGGGAGCTGTTTTTT	CASSLRGELFF
TRBV20-1	TRBD1	TRBJ1-1	few	TGCAGTGCTTCACAGGGGGGGACGACTGAAGCTTTCTTT	CSASQGGTTEAFF
TRBV7-6	TRBD1	TRBJ2-7	few	TGTGCCAGCAGCGAACAGGGGGCGACCTACGAGCAGTACTTC	CASSEQGATYEQYF
TRBV24-1	TRBD2	TRBJ2-3	many	TGTGCCACCAGTGATTGGGGGGAGGGCCCTGGAGATACGCAGTATTTT	CATSDWGEGPGDTQYF
TRBV18	TRBD1	TRBJ1-1	many	TGTGCCAGCTCACCACAGCAGGGGGCTGGGAACACTGAAGCTTTCTTT	CASSPQQGAGNTEAFF
TRBV7-8	NA	TRBJ2-1	few	TGTGCCAGCAGCTTTAGTAGCCAGGGGCGAAGCTCCTACAATGAGCAGTTCTTC	CASSFSSQGRSSYNEQFF
TRBV6-5	NA	TRBJ2-3	few	TGTGCCAGCACGGCCGGAAGCACAGATACGCAGTATTTT	CASTAGSTDTQYF
TRBV6-5	NA	TRBJ1-6	few	TGTGCCACTAGAAGACAGAGATCAAATAATTCACCCCTCCACTTT	CATRRQRSNNSPLHF
TRBV27	NA	TRBJ1-1	many	TGTGCCAGCAGTTTATACCAGACGCCCTCCCCGGACACTGAAGCTTTCTTT	CASSLYQTPSPDTEAFF